This T cell receptor (beta chain) was documented in a study of cytomegalovirus exposure and HLA in healthy donors. Study-level points and caveats: Later on, analysis showed that most CMV-associated TCR beta chains appeared to be HLA-restricted. Researchers reported that a few CMV-associated chains were confirmed in vitro as CMV antigen-specific.

Primers: 60 Vbeta forward and 13 Jbeta reverse. Data came from immunoSEQ multiplex PCR; TCRdb stores just in-frame clones and leaves some out. Here the sample spans about 150,000 clones, roughly 73% being singletons. A word on this clone: The antigen is not known.

The CDR3 is 14 residues long. From germline, CDR1 is SGHDT and CDR2 YYEEEE. J lost 6 bases, V lost 4 bases, and 7 bases had no gene match. The sample consisted of PBMCs. The V gene is TRBV5-6, the J gene TRBJ2-7; 10 bases agree with TRBD1. This TCR was sampled from a man aged 18 to 30 in good health and CMV-seropositive. For the CDR3, the DNA is TGTGCCAGCAGCAAAAGACAGGGGGCGCGCGAGCAGTACTTC. It translates to CASSKRQGAREQYF.